A selection of T cell receptor beta chains follows, all from one sample in a study of T cells in localized non-small cell lung cancer. Here immunoSEQ multiplex PCR was the method, and the copy in TCRdb shows in-frame clones only, minus some. This sample carries about 4,000 clones, roughly 37% of them seen once, and the ten largest clones take roughly 6%. The sample here was lung tumor tissue, taken before any cancer treatment. The receptors derive from a woman aged 35-70 years with stage I lung adenocarcinoma. The CDR3 runs from the conserved cysteine through the conserved F or W. A D gene is named only where the DNA matches it firmly. The size of a clone is reported for some rows only, either as once, few or many, or as a class for expanded clones.

v_call	d_call	clone_size	j_call	cdr3_nt	cdr3_aa
TRBV18	.	.	TRBJ2-1	TGTGCCAGCTCGGTAGCGGCCTACAATGAGCAGTTCTTC	CASSVAAYNEQFF
TRBV6-8	TRBD1	.	TRBJ1-3	TGTGCCAGCAGCCCAGGGGGCCTAGCCTCTGGAAACACCATATATTTT	CASSPGGLASGNTIYF
TRBV5-1	TRBD2	.	TRBJ2-3	TGCGCCAGCAGCTTGGCCGCAGCGGGAGGAACAGATACGCAGTATTTT	CASSLAAAGGTDTQYF
TRBV9	TRBD1	.	TRBJ1-2	TGTGCCAGCAGGACCACAGGGGGTGGCTACACCTTC	CASRTTGGGYTF
TRBV18	.	once	TRBJ1-5	TGTGCCAGCTCACCGGGCGGAAATCAGCCCCAGCATTTT	CASSPGGNQPQHF
TRBV5-1	.	few	TRBJ1-2	TGCGCCAGCAGCCCCGACAGGTTAGAGTATGGCTACACCTTC	CASSPDRLEYGYTF
TRBV6-1	.	medium-sized	TRBJ2-7	TGTGCCAGCAGTGAAGTGAATTCCTACGAGCAGTACTTC	CASSEVNSYEQYF
TRBV5-1	.	.	TRBJ2-7	TGCGCCAGCAGCTTACAGGGAGGAGGGTACGAGCAGTACTTC	CASSLQGGGYEQYF
TRBV9	.	medium-sized	TRBJ1-4	TGTGCCAGCAGCCGCGAGGGGGGACCTAATGAAAAACTGTTTTTT	CASSREGGPNEKLFF
TRBV30	.	.	TRBJ2-3	TGTGCCTGGAGAGGAGAGGGGATGGGTCGGGATACGCAGTATTTT	CAWRGEGMGRDTQYF
TRBV10-3	.	.	TRBJ1-2	TGTGCCATCAGTGAGTACGGGACTGGTTCAATGGGCTATGGCTACACCTTC	CAISEYGTGSMGYGYTF
TRBV6-8	TRBD2	medium-sized	TRBJ2-1	TGTGCCAGCGGGAGGGCCAGGTACAATGAGCAGTTCTTC	CASGRARYNEQFF
TRBV18	.	.	TRBJ1-2	TGTGCCAGCTCAACCAGTCGGGGCTTGCACTATGGCTACACCTTC	CASSTSRGLHYGYTF
TRBV18	.	few	TRBJ1-4	TGTGCCAGCTCACCCCGGACAACAAATGAAAAACTGTTTTTT	CASSPRTTNEKLFF
TRBV18	.	.	TRBJ2-7	TGTGCCAGCTCACCGAGGGGGGCGTGGGGTCCTCGCTACGAGCAGTACTTC	CASSPRGAWGPRYEQYF
TRBV15	.	few	TRBJ2-5	TGTGCCACCAGCAGAGATCGAGGGACTGGGGAGACCCAGTACTTC	CATSRDRGTGETQYF
TRBV15	.	.	TRBJ1-4	TGTGCCACCAGCAGAGGGGGCTGGGGGGCGGCAAGTTCGAGTGAAAAACTGTTTTTT	CATSRGGWGAASSSEKLFF
TRBV29-1	TRBD1	.	TRBJ1-1	TGCAGCGTTGGTCGGGGACAGGGAGCCATGAACACTGAAGCTTTCTTT	CSVGRGQGAMNTEAFF
TRBV6-8	.	few	TRBJ2-7	TGTGCCAGCAGTTACGATGGGTCCTACGAGCAGTACTTC	CASSYDGSYEQYF
TRBV6-8	TRBD1	.	TRBJ2-7	TGTGCCAGCTCCCAGGGTGTCGGGACAGCTTGGTACGAGCAGTACTTC	CASSQGVGTAWYEQYF
TRBV30	.	.	TRBJ1-3	TGTGCCTGGAGCAGATCCGGGACCATATATTTT	CAWSRSGTIYF
TRBV19	.	.	TRBJ2-3	TGTGCCAGTAGCTTTCTAGCGTCGGTAGATACGCAGTATTTT	CASSFLASVDTQYF
TRBV19	TRBD2	.	TRBJ2-3	TGTGCCAGTAGCCGGACTAGCGGGAGTCGTACGCAGTATTTT	CASSRTSGSRTQYF
TRBV6-8	.	few	TRBJ1-1	TGTGCCAGCAGTGCTCGGGAGAACACTGAAGCTTTCTTT	CASSARENTEAFF
TRBV11-3	.	few	TRBJ2-7	TGTGCCAGCAGCTTCGGAGCAAATCCTAACGAGCAGTACTTC	CASSFGANPNEQYF
TRBV28	TRBD2	.	TRBJ2-3	TGTGCCAGCAGTCTAGCGGGAGGCCGCACAGATACGCAGTATTTT	CASSLAGGRTDTQYF
TRBV29-1	.	.	TRBJ2-6	TGCAGCGTTGCGGGGTGGGCCAACGTCCTGACTTTC	CSVAGWANVLTF
TRBV6-8	TRBD2	few	TRBJ2-3	TGTGCCAGCAGTTACTCAGGACTAGCGTTGGATACGCAGTATTTT	CASSYSGLALDTQYF
TRBV11-3	.	.	TRBJ2-3	TGTGCCAGCAGCTTAGGGGGGCGGCTAGGGTTCACAGATACGCAGTATTTT	CASSLGGRLGFTDTQYF
TRBV6-8	.	few	TRBJ2-7	TGTGCCAGCAGTGGGAACAGCTACGAGCAGTACTTC	CASSGNSYEQYF
TRBV6-8	TRBD2	few	TRBJ2-7	TGTGCCATCAGTGCGGGAGGGGGCGGATTCGACGAGCAGTACTTC	CAISAGGGGFDEQYF
TRBV30	.	.	TRBJ1-1	TGTGCCTGGACCGGGGGGCGGTCACCTTCGGAAGCTTTCTTT	CAWTGGRSPSEAFF
TRBV29-1	.	.	TRBJ2-3	TGCAGCGTGAGCCGGGGCTCTAATTTTCCCACAGATACGCAGTATTTT	CSVSRGSNFPTDTQYF
TRBV10-1	TRBD1	.	TRBJ2-7	TGCGCCAGCAGTGATGGGACAGGGGCCTCCTACGAGCAGTACTTC	CASSDGTGASYEQYF
TRBV6-8	.	few	TRBJ1-5	TGTGCCAGCAGAGGTGATAGCAATCAGCCCCAGCATTTT	CASRGDSNQPQHF
TRBV9	.	.	TRBJ2-7	TGTGCCAGCAGTTTGGACACCAATTTTGGCGAGCAGTACTTC	CASSLDTNFGEQYF
TRBV11-3	.	hyperexpanded	TRBJ2-7	TGTGCCAGCAGCTTAGAGGGTGGGGGCCACGAGCAGTACTTC	CASSLEGGGHEQYF
TRBV4-1	.	few	TRBJ2-7	TGCACCAGCAGCCAAGATAGGAGGGGCTACGAGCAGTACTTC	CTSSQDRRGYEQYF